A selection of T cell receptor beta chains follows, all from one sample in a study of blood T cell repertoires in COVID-19. The assay was immunoSEQ multiplex PCR, and TCRdb's table has in-frame clones only and misses some. The sample lists around 300,000 clones, about 85% occurring once. Sequenced sample: peripheral blood. These receptors were taken from a human donor in a cohort sampled during active COVID-19. Each CDR3 is given with its conserved first and last residue. A D gene is named only where the DNA matches it firmly. The listing skips clone size in some rows; elsewhere it reads once, few, many or a size class.

CDR3 DNA: TGTGCCAGCAGCTTAGTACAGGGGGCAACCGGGGAGCTGTTTTTT
CDR3 protein: CASSLVQGATGELFF
CDR3 length: 15
J gene: TRBJ2-2
clone size: NA
D gene: TRBD1
V gene: TRBV7-9

CDR3 DNA: TGCAGCGCCTCGGGGAACAATGAGCAGTTCTTC
CDR3 protein: CSASGNNEQFF
CDR3 length: 11
J gene: TRBJ2-1
clone size: once
D gene: NA
V gene: TRBV29-1

CDR3 DNA: TGTGCCAGCAGCTTAAGTTCGGCGGGAGTCTACCGCTACGAGCAGTACTTC
CDR3 protein: CASSLSSAGVYRYEQYF
CDR3 length: 17
J gene: TRBJ2-7
clone size: NA
D gene: TRBD2
V gene: TRBV7-9

CDR3 DNA: TGCGCCAGCAGCTTCCGGGGTTACGAGCAGTACTTC
CDR3 protein: CASSFRGYEQYF
CDR3 length: 12
J gene: TRBJ2-7
clone size: few
D gene: NA
V gene: TRBV5-1

CDR3 DNA: TGTGCCAGCAGCTTAGCGGACAGGGCAGCTTTCTTT
CDR3 protein: CASSLADRAAFF
CDR3 length: 12
J gene: TRBJ1-1
clone size: NA
D gene: TRBD1
V gene: TRBV11-2

CDR3 DNA: TGTGCCAGCAGCTTAGCCCGGGGGTCCACTGAAGCTTTCTTT
CDR3 protein: CASSLARGSTEAFF
CDR3 length: 14
J gene: TRBJ1-1
clone size: NA
D gene: NA
V gene: TRBV11-2

CDR3 DNA: TGTGCCAGCACCTTTGGAGGGCCACCTAATGAAAAACTGTTTTTT
CDR3 protein: CASTFGGPPNEKLFF
CDR3 length: 15
J gene: TRBJ1-4
clone size: once
D gene: NA
V gene: TRBV28

CDR3 DNA: TGTGCCATCAGACCTACAGGGGGCGCTGGAAACACCATATATTTT
CDR3 protein: CAIRPTGGAGNTIYF
CDR3 length: 15
J gene: TRBJ1-3
clone size: NA
D gene: TRBD1
V gene: TRBV10-3

CDR3 DNA: TGTGCCAGCAGTGAACAGGGCCGGAGTAATGAAAAACTGTTTTTT
CDR3 protein: CASSEQGRSNEKLFF
CDR3 length: 15
J gene: TRBJ1-4
clone size: NA
D gene: NA
V gene: TRBV6-1

CDR3 DNA: TGTGCCAGCAGCAAGGGGACTAGCGGGACCTACAATGAGCAGTTCTTC
CDR3 protein: CASSKGTSGTYNEQFF
CDR3 length: 16
J gene: TRBJ2-1
clone size: once
D gene: TRBD2
V gene: TRBV5-4

CDR3 DNA: TGTGCCAGCAGCCAACAGGGGGCGCGACTAGATACGCAGTATTTT
CDR3 protein: CASSQQGARLDTQYF
CDR3 length: 15
J gene: TRBJ2-3
clone size: NA
D gene: TRBD1
V gene: TRBV27

CDR3 DNA: TGCGCCAGCAGCGAGGGAGATAATTCACCCCTCCACTTT
CDR3 protein: CASSEGDNSPLHF
CDR3 length: 13
J gene: TRBJ1-6
clone size: once
D gene: NA
V gene: TRBV5-1

CDR3 DNA: TGTGCCAGCAGTGAAATGCGACAGGGAAATTCACCCCTCCACTTT
CDR3 protein: CASSEMRQGNSPLHF
CDR3 length: 15
J gene: TRBJ1-6
clone size: NA
D gene: TRBD1
V gene: TRBV6-1

CDR3 DNA: TGTGCCAGCAGCCTTTTATCCTCTGGGGCCAACGTCCTGACTTTC
CDR3 protein: CASSLLSSGANVLTF
CDR3 length: 15
J gene: TRBJ2-6
clone size: NA
D gene: NA
V gene: TRBV7-9

CDR3 DNA: TGTGCCTGGGGGGGGACTAGCGGTTGGCAGTACTTC
CDR3 protein: CAWGGTSGWQYF
CDR3 length: 12
J gene: TRBJ2-4
clone size: NA
D gene: TRBD2
V gene: TRBV30

CDR3 DNA: TGTGCCAGCAGGGTACTAGTCTACGAGCAGTACTTC
CDR3 protein: CASRVLVYEQYF
CDR3 length: 12
J gene: TRBJ2-7
clone size: NA
D gene: NA
V gene: TRBV2

CDR3 DNA: TGTGCCAGCAGCGAGGGAGGGTATCGGCAAGAGACCCAGTACTTC
CDR3 protein: CASSEGGYRQETQYF
CDR3 length: 15
J gene: TRBJ2-5
clone size: NA
D gene: TRBD2
V gene: TRBV9

CDR3 DNA: TGTGCCAGCAGCCAAGACAGGGTAGTACCAGATACGCAGTATTTT
CDR3 protein: CASSQDRVVPDTQYF
CDR3 length: 15
J gene: TRBJ2-3
clone size: NA
D gene: NA
V gene: TRBV3-1/TRBV3-2

CDR3 DNA: TGTGCCAGCAGCCAAGAACCCCCACTAGCGGGAGTTGAGCAGTTCTTC
CDR3 protein: CASSQEPPLAGVEQFF
CDR3 length: 16
J gene: TRBJ2-1
clone size: NA
D gene: TRBD2
V gene: TRBV14

CDR3 DNA: TGTGCCAGTAGTCGGACTAGGAACTACGAGCAGTACTTC
CDR3 protein: CASSRTRNYEQYF
CDR3 length: 13
J gene: TRBJ2-7
clone size: many
D gene: TRBD2
V gene: TRBV19

CDR3 DNA: TGTGCCAGCAGCTTCCAGGAAAACTATGGCTACACCTTC
CDR3 protein: CASSFQENYGYTF
CDR3 length: 13
J gene: TRBJ1-2
clone size: NA
D gene: NA
V gene: TRBV7-2

CDR3 DNA: TGTGCCAGTAGTATAGCAGGGACAGAAGCTAAAACCTATGGCTACACCTTC
CDR3 protein: CASSIAGTEAKTYGYTF
CDR3 length: 17
J gene: TRBJ1-2
clone size: NA
D gene: TRBD1
V gene: TRBV19

CDR3 DNA: TGTGCCATCAGTGATCTCGAAGGGGGTCATCAGCCCCAGCATTTT
CDR3 protein: CAISDLEGGHQPQHF
CDR3 length: 15
J gene: TRBJ1-5
clone size: NA
D gene: NA
V gene: TRBV10-3

CDR3 DNA: TGCGCCAGCAGCTTCCACTTGCAGCCGAGCGAGAGCTCCTACAATGAGCAGTTCTTC
CDR3 protein: CASSFHLQPSESSYNEQFF
CDR3 length: 19
J gene: TRBJ2-1
clone size: NA
D gene: NA
V gene: TRBV5-1

CDR3 DNA: TGCAGCGTTGAATTGGGGCCAGGGACATACAATGAGCAGTTCTTC
CDR3 protein: CSVELGPGTYNEQFF
CDR3 length: 15
J gene: TRBJ2-1
clone size: few
D gene: NA
V gene: TRBV29-1

CDR3 DNA: TGTGCCTGGAGTGGGGCAATCAATCAGCCCCAGCATTTT
CDR3 protein: CAWSGAINQPQHF
CDR3 length: 13
J gene: TRBJ1-5
clone size: NA
D gene: NA
V gene: TRBV30

CDR3 DNA: TGTGCCAGCAGTTACAGGCGGGAGGGCCGCGGTGAGCAGTTCTTC
CDR3 protein: CASSYRREGRGEQFF
CDR3 length: 15
J gene: TRBJ2-1
clone size: NA
D gene: TRBD2
V gene: TRBV6-2/TRBV6-3

CDR3 DNA: TGTGCCAGCAGCACCCCAGCGGGTTCCGTTCAAGAGACCCAGTACTTC
CDR3 protein: CASSTPAGSVQETQYF
CDR3 length: 16
J gene: TRBJ2-5
clone size: NA
D gene: NA
V gene: TRBV9

CDR3 DNA: TGTGCCTGGACTCCAGGGGGGGAGACCCAGTACTTC
CDR3 protein: CAWTPGGETQYF
CDR3 length: 12
J gene: TRBJ2-5
clone size: NA
D gene: NA
V gene: TRBV30

CDR3 DNA: TGTGCCAGCAGCCACAGACTAGCGGGAGGGGACTATATGGTTACGCAGTATTTT
CDR3 protein: CASSHRLAGGDYMVTQYF
CDR3 length: 18
J gene: TRBJ2-3
clone size: NA
D gene: TRBD2
V gene: TRBV4-2

CDR3 DNA: TGTGCTAGTGGTTTGGAGACAGGGGGCACTGAAGCTTTCTTT
CDR3 protein: CASGLETGGTEAFF
CDR3 length: 14
J gene: TRBJ1-1
clone size: once
D gene: TRBD1
V gene: TRBV12-5

CDR3 DNA: TGTGCCAGCAGCTTAACCCCCCCTAGCGGTGGTGTAAGCTTC
CDR3 protein: CASSLTPPSGGVSF
CDR3 length: 14
J gene: TRBJ2-7
clone size: NA
D gene: TRBD2
V gene: TRBV7-9

CDR3 DNA: TGTGCCAGCAGCTTGGCCGGGCAGAGCGGGGATACGCAGTATTTT
CDR3 protein: CASSLAGQSGDTQYF
CDR3 length: 15
J gene: TRBJ2-3
clone size: NA
D gene: NA
V gene: TRBV5-4

CDR3 DNA: TGCAGTGCTAGTACAAGCGGGAAACTCACAGATACGCAGTATTTT
CDR3 protein: CSASTSGKLTDTQYF
CDR3 length: 15
J gene: TRBJ2-3
clone size: NA
D gene: TRBD2
V gene: TRBV20-1

CDR3 DNA: TGTGCCAGCAGTTCTCCAGGGTATAATGAAAAACTGTTTTTT
CDR3 protein: CASSSPGYNEKLFF
CDR3 length: 14
J gene: TRBJ1-4
clone size: NA
D gene: NA
V gene: TRBV28

CDR3 DNA: TGTGCCACCAGAGGCCTTCTAGAACCCAGTCAATACGAGCAGTACTTC
CDR3 protein: CATRGLLEPSQYEQYF
CDR3 length: 16
J gene: TRBJ2-7
clone size: NA
D gene: NA
V gene: TRBV6-4

CDR3 DNA: TGCGCCAGCAGCTTGGTTGGTAGAGGCCCAGATACGCAGTATTTT
CDR3 protein: CASSLVGRGPDTQYF
CDR3 length: 15
J gene: TRBJ2-3
clone size: few
D gene: NA
V gene: TRBV5-1